The clone carrying this T cell receptor (beta chain) was recorded a few times. The record originates from a study of T cells in localized non-small cell lung cancer. The CDR3 has 15 amino acids. In germline, CDR1 is SGHNT, CDR2 YENEEA. The junction had 8 bases not matched to a gene; V was cut back by 5 bases and J by 6 bases. The data were produced by immunoSEQ multiplex PCR, yet TCRdb's version contains in-frame clones alone and is incomplete. Of approximately 3,200 clones listed, around 24% were seen once; the top ten hold roughly 23%. The sequence came from a man aged 35 to 70 with stage I lung adenocarcinoma. The V and J genes are TRBV11-3 and TRBJ2-3; 10 bases match TRBD1. Here the sequenced sample was lung tumor tissue, taken before any cancer treatment. CDR3 nucleotides: TGTGCCAGCAGCCTTCCGGGACAGGGGAGGGATACGCAGTATTTT. Translation gives CASSLPGQGRDTQYF.